The rows below give T cell receptor beta chains drawn from one sample of a study of T cells in Graves' hyperthyroidism and ophthalmopathy. TCRdb reprocessed the multiplex PCR reads with MiXCR, giving one entry per CDR3 protein. Of 690,000 or so distinct CDR3 sequences in the sample, 18% were seen once. The material sequenced was blood. The receptors come from a woman in her fifties or sixties with Graves' hyperthyroidism that later progressed to Graves' ophthalmopathy. Both conserved end residues are part of each CDR3. Fields, in order: D gene, clone size, V gene, CDR3 protein. D genes are given only for firm matches. Clone size is not always given. Where it is, it says once, few, many or a class for expanded clones.

d_call: .
clone_size: many
v_call: TRBV13
cdr3_aa: CASSLGRQQPQHF

d_call: .
clone_size: few
v_call: TRBV15
cdr3_aa: CATSRDRVSGNTIYF

d_call: .
clone_size: .
v_call: TRBV11-2
cdr3_aa: CASSQQGPGTNENLFF

d_call: .
clone_size: many
v_call: TRBV2
cdr3_aa: CASSFQPTGPPGPEAFF

d_call: .
clone_size: few
v_call: TRBV19
cdr3_aa: CATGQRLWNSPLHF

d_call: TRBD1
clone_size: .
v_call: TRBV6-5
cdr3_aa: CASSYLRGQSGSSYNSPLHF

d_call: .
clone_size: .
v_call: TRBV6-2/TRBV6-3
cdr3_aa: CASSWGRGYEQYF

d_call: .
clone_size: few
v_call: TRBV27
cdr3_aa: CASSLGGHRNTEAFF

d_call: .
clone_size: many
v_call: TRBV20-1
cdr3_aa: CSAREPGTPYNSPLHF

d_call: TRBD2
clone_size: many
v_call: TRBV5-1
cdr3_aa: CASSPDSGGAGDEQFF

d_call: .
clone_size: .
v_call: TRBV28
cdr3_aa: CASSLMRSSYNEQFF

d_call: .
clone_size: many
v_call: TRBV30
cdr3_aa: CAWSLENTEAFF

d_call: .
clone_size: .
v_call: TRBV14
cdr3_aa: CASSQVGGDLNTEAFF

d_call: TRBD1
clone_size: few
v_call: TRBV12-3/TRBV12-4
cdr3_aa: CASSPHRGASYGYTF

d_call: .
clone_size: many
v_call: TRBV18
cdr3_aa: CASSQGQEIYEQYF

d_call: .
clone_size: many
v_call: TRBV11-2
cdr3_aa: CASSLDPAGRNEAFF

d_call: .
clone_size: many
v_call: TRBV12-3/TRBV12-4
cdr3_aa: CAIRDGLNQPQHF

d_call: TRBD2
clone_size: many
v_call: TRBV11-1
cdr3_aa: CASSVGLAGTTDTQYF

d_call: TRBD1
clone_size: few
v_call: TRBV4-2
cdr3_aa: CASSQDLGTEFGYTF

d_call: TRBD1
clone_size: many
v_call: TRBV18
cdr3_aa: CASSPPGAGGEVYEQYF

d_call: TRBD1
clone_size: .
v_call: TRBV10-3
cdr3_aa: CASTGTADYEQYF

d_call: .
clone_size: few
v_call: TRBV29-1
cdr3_aa: CTPTGRSYNEQFF

d_call: TRBD2
clone_size: few
v_call: TRBV27
cdr3_aa: CASQREGYQETQYF

d_call: .
clone_size: many
v_call: TRBV3-1
cdr3_aa: CASSQSRTKPDTQYF

d_call: TRBD2
clone_size: .
v_call: TRBV4-1
cdr3_aa: CASSQVKRGTYEQYF

d_call: .
clone_size: few
v_call: TRBV7-9
cdr3_aa: CASSNSGTGENEKLFF

d_call: TRBD2
clone_size: few
v_call: TRBV10-3
cdr3_aa: CAIMAGGNYEQYF

d_call: .
clone_size: many
v_call: TRBV2
cdr3_aa: CASSESETRSNYGYTF

d_call: .
clone_size: .
v_call: TRBV5-4
cdr3_aa: CASSLTGFVSYNEQFF

d_call: TRBD2
clone_size: .
v_call: TRBV19
cdr3_aa: CASSQRTSGGTYEQYF

d_call: TRBD2
clone_size: .
v_call: TRBV10-3
cdr3_aa: CAISARLAGESSYNEQFF

d_call: TRBD1
clone_size: many
v_call: TRBV20-1
cdr3_aa: CSARDPGQGRNEQFF

d_call: .
clone_size: .
v_call: TRBV27
cdr3_aa: CASSPRLFYGYTF

d_call: .
clone_size: .
v_call: TRBV29-1
cdr3_aa: CSVEGSVNTGELFF

d_call: .
clone_size: .
v_call: TRBV20-1
cdr3_aa: CSARDGDRKNNEQFF

d_call: TRBD1
clone_size: many
v_call: TRBV6-1
cdr3_aa: CASSRGTEHSYEQYF

d_call: .
clone_size: .
v_call: TRBV12-3/TRBV12-4
cdr3_aa: CACGSGNTIYF

d_call: .
clone_size: many
v_call: TRBV11-2
cdr3_aa: CASSDAKGAGTQYF

d_call: TRBD2
clone_size: many
v_call: TRBV27
cdr3_aa: CASSSRGGETQYF

d_call: .
clone_size: few
v_call: TRBV27
cdr3_aa: CASGLVNEAFF

d_call: .
clone_size: few
v_call: TRBV18
cdr3_aa: CASSPRSTVTYEQYF

d_call: .
clone_size: many
v_call: TRBV11-2
cdr3_aa: CASSLDQGGYNSPLHF

d_call: .
clone_size: many
v_call: TRBV11-2
cdr3_aa: CASSLVNGRTDTQYF

d_call: TRBD1
clone_size: many
v_call: TRBV20-1
cdr3_aa: CSAPGQGGYEQYF

d_call: TRBD1
clone_size: few
v_call: TRBV7-9
cdr3_aa: CASSFPRQGLGDYGYTF

d_call: TRBD2
clone_size: many
v_call: TRBV7-2
cdr3_aa: CASSPGTSGGAWNTGELFF

d_call: .
clone_size: .
v_call: TRBV20-1
cdr3_aa: CSARVSTLDYEQYF

d_call: TRBD2
clone_size: few
v_call: TRBV20-1
cdr3_aa: CSARDRGLAGVTDTQYF

d_call: .
clone_size: .
v_call: TRBV2
cdr3_aa: CASGTSGNTIYF

d_call: .
clone_size: many
v_call: TRBV2
cdr3_aa: CASSEGPQGGGYNEQFF

d_call: TRBD1
clone_size: many
v_call: TRBV18
cdr3_aa: CASSPLGTGYNEQFF

d_call: TRBD1
clone_size: many
v_call: TRBV6-6
cdr3_aa: CASSYSMTGGIYEQYF

d_call: .
clone_size: many
v_call: TRBV6-1
cdr3_aa: CASNLEGLETQYF

d_call: TRBD2
clone_size: many
v_call: TRBV30
cdr3_aa: CAWSGAVAGGVYNEQFF

d_call: .
clone_size: few
v_call: TRBV20-1
cdr3_aa: CSARDLGRYTGELFF

d_call: TRBD1
clone_size: many
v_call: TRBV6-1
cdr3_aa: CASRDRVIGELFF

d_call: TRBD1
clone_size: many
v_call: TRBV6-1
cdr3_aa: CASSDGQGRTDTQYF

d_call: TRBD1
clone_size: .
v_call: TRBV20-1
cdr3_aa: CSAMRTGRRYF

d_call: .
clone_size: many
v_call: TRBV7-3
cdr3_aa: CASSSGPSYEQYF